This note documents a single T cell receptor beta chain sequence. The time point: persistent/refractory GD, antithyroid drugs over 5 years with positive TRAb. PBMC RNA was the source of the TCR library. This sample was taken from a study of regulatory T cells in long-lasting Graves disease. With iRepertoire HTBI primers and Arm-PCR of CDR3 regions, TCR beta libraries were built. A single record per CDR3 protein comes from TCRdb applying MiXCR to the multiplex PCR reads. The table records 600,000 to 850,000 distinct CDR3 sequences, 25% to 35% of them present only once. This receptor was identified in a female donor with Graves disease. The sequencing here drew on peripheral blood mononuclear cells (PBMCs), taken when the disease was refractory, from a patient treated with antithyroid drugs.

The CDR3 region is CASSCAGTGSLGTNEKLFF. The CDR3 DNA sequence: TGTGCCAGCAGCTGCGCCGGGACAGGGTCATTGGGGACTAATGAAAAACTGTTTTTT. The V gene is TRBV12-3 or TRBV12-4, the J gene TRBJ1-4; 9 bases are a match to TRBD1. Unmatched junction bases numbered 16, after V lost 6 bases and J lost 2 bases. The CDR3 runs 19 residues.